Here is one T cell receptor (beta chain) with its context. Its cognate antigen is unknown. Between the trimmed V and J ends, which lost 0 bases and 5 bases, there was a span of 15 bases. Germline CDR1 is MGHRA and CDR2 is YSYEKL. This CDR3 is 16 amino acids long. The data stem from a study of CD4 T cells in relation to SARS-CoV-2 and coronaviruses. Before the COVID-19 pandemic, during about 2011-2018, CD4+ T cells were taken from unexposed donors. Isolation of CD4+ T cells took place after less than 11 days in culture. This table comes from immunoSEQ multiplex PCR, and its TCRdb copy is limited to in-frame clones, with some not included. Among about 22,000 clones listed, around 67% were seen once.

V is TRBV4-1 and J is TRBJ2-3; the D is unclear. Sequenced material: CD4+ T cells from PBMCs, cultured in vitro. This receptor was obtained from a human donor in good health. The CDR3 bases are TGCGCCAGCAGCCAAGAAGGTGGCGGCAGGCGAGATACGCAGTATTTT. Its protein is CASSQEGGGRRDTQYF.